A selection of T cell receptor beta chains follows, all from one sample in a study of shared clonotypes between healthy human individuals. The data were produced by immunoSEQ multiplex PCR, yet TCRdb's version contains in-frame clones alone and is incomplete. The sample carries about 580,000 clones, more than 95% recorded once. The specimen was naive CD8+ T cells sorted from blood. The receptors come from a man younger than 45 in good health. The conserved cysteine and the conserved F or W are not part of the CDR3 here. D genes are given only for firm matches. Some rows mark clone size as missing; the rest say once, few, many or name a class of expanded clone.

clone_size	cdr3_length	v_call	d_call	j_call	cdr3_aa
.	14	TRBV27	.	TRBJ2-7	ASSSLRGRIGYEQY
.	13	TRBV5-1	.	TRBJ2-7	ASTEDIMTSYEQY
.	18	TRBV6-4	TRBD2	TRBJ2-1	ASSDSSLAGAVSSYNEQF
.	11	TRBV6-5	.	TRBJ2-7	ASSLFGTYEQY
.	13	TRBV29-1	TRBD2	TRBJ2-1	SVSGTRDSYNEQF
.	12	TRBV11-2	.	TRBJ2-7	ASSSRQANYEQY
.	13	TRBV9	.	TRBJ1-2	ASSPSGEGVYGYT
.	13	TRBV10-1	.	TRBJ2-1	ASSEGQGGYNEQF
.	14	TRBV5-1	.	TRBJ2-7	ASSEGVDTGRHEQY
.	13	TRBV19	.	TRBJ1-1	ASSIVSGPNTEAF
.	12	TRBV4-3	.	TRBJ2-1	ASSSVQGRNEQF
.	9	TRBV11-2	.	TRBJ2-5	ASSYGRTQY
.	11	TRBV29-1	.	TRBJ2-2	SVGEENTGELF
.	11	TRBV29-1	.	TRBJ2-7	SVRRETSYEQY
once	14	TRBV9	TRBD2	TRBJ2-1	ASSVGRLAGVHEQF
.	11	TRBV27	.	TRBJ1-5	ASSFSPVQPQH
.	14	TRBV7-8	TRBD2	TRBJ2-7	ASSSWASGTEYEQY